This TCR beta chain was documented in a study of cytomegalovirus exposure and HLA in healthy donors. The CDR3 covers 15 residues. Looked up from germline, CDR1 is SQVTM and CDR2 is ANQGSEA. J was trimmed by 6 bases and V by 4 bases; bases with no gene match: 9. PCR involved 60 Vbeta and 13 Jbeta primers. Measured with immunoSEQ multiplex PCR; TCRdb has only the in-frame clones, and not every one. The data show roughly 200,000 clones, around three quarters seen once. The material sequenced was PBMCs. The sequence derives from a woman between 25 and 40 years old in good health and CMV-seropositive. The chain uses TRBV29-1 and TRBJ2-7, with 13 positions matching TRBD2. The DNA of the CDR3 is TGCAGCGTTGGACTAGCGGGAGGATGGGGCTCCGAGCAGTACTTC. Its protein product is CSVGLAGGWGSEQYF.